This TCR beta chain was sequenced for a study of blood T cells in healthy people across ages. The germline CDR1 and CDR2 sequences are MNHEY and SVGEGT. Trimming pared 7 bases from V and 12 bases from J, leaving 16 bases between. This CDR3 is 12 amino acids long. Primers used in a second PCR of roughly 6 to 11 cycles were a sample-barcoded 5' primer and a J-beta primer mix. MiXCR, applied by TCRdb to the 5' RACE reads, yields one record per CDR3 protein. The repertoire holds 550,000 to 800,000 distinct CDR3 sequences, with roughly 30% as singletons. The TCR sequence derives from a woman of 80 years or more in good health. The gene calls are TRBV6-2 or TRBV6-3 and TRBJ2-1, with D possibly matching TRBD1 (6 bases). The sequencing sample was made of blood. The CDR3 region is CASTEDSLGQFF. The CDR3 DNA reads as TGTGCCAGCACCGAGGACAGTCTGGGGCAGTTCTTC.